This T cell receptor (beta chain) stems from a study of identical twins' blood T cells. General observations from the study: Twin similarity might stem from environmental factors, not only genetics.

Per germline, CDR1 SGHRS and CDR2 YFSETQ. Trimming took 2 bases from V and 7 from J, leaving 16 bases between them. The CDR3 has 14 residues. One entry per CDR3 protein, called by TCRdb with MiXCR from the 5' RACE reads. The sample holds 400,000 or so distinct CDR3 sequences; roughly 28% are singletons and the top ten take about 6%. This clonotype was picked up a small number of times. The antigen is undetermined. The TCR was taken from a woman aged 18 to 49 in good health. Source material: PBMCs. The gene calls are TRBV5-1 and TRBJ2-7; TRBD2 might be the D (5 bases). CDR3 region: CASSLGWSSGEQYF. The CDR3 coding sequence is TGCGCCAGCAGCTTAGGTTGGTCTTCGGGGGAGCAGTACTTC.